This T cell receptor beta chain was identified during a study of vaccination and CD4 T cells after COVID-19 (dated 2022 in TCRdb). Regarding the complete study: Convalescent patients had a positive SARS-CoV-2 result on nasal swab PCR, and of these patients, under ten had mild disease and one had severe disease. In the convalescent cohort there were six males and four females, among whom were two Hispanic individuals, seven Caucasians, two Asians and one multiracial person. Two doses of either the Pfizer-BioNTech BNT162b2 vaccine (n=8) or the Moderna mRNA-1273 vaccine (n=2) were administered to participants. Post-COVID blood samples from convalescent patients were collected a median of around 110 days after diagnosis, with a range of 35 to 161 days. Post-vaccine blood samples were collected a median of about 72 days after the second vaccine dose, ranging from about 13 to 241 days. For stimulating the cultures, overlapping spike peptide pools were used, derived from SARS-CoV-2 as well as from the common cold coronaviruses HCoV-NL63, HCoV-OC43 and HCoV-229E. In control cultures, a CEFX viral epitope pool was used as positive control, an HIV-1 Nef peptide pool was used as negative control, or no peptide was added. The spike-specific CD4+ TCR repertoire was compared before and after mRNA vaccination in ten to eleven COVID-19 convalescent patients and a handful of infection-naive healthy vaccine recipients.

This clonotype is medium-sized (0.01 to 0.1%) in terms of sample share. It lacks a known antigen. No base qualities exist here, and no much larger clone lies one base off it. Interpreted using the paper, the treatment or condition label stands for: roughly ten-day PBMC culture with coronavirus spike peptide pools or control peptides (ViraFEST assay). To expand antigen-specific T cells with peptide pools and then pick out the expanded clonotypes through TCR sequencing, the study relied on the ViraFEST assay. Positive SARS-CoV-2 PCR tests in the convalescent patients dated from March to December 2020, before Alpha, Beta and Delta variants emerged in the United States. Fewer than 2.5 million PBMCs per well were cultured in IMDM with roughly 5% human AB serum and approximately 9.1 IU/ml IL-2, plus 10 ug/ml peptide pools. On days 3 and 7, half of the culture medium was replaced with fresh IL-2-containing medium. CD4+ T cells were isolated after approximately ten days of culture through negative selection using the EasySep CD4+ T cell isolation kit. Ficoll-Paque Plus gradient centrifugation was used to isolate PBMCs from whole blood, and the isolated PBMCs were then either used fresh or cryopreserved at -140C. Culture conditions were generally each tested in triplicate wells.

Library method: PCR. At the Johns Hopkins FTIC core, DNA from the cultured CD4+ T cells underwent TCR sequencing with the Oncomine TCR Beta short-read assay. The QIAamp micro DNA kit was used to extract genomic DNA from the cultured CD4+ T cells. Oncomine TCR Beta libraries made from cultured CD4+ T cells were pooled using unique dual indexes and sequenced on an Illumina iSeq 100. The paper's processing steps were these. Non-productive sequences were removed, and CDR3s not starting with C, not ending with F or W, or shorter than 7 amino acids were discarded. The MANAFEST web application was used to identify antigen-specific clonotypes by comparing peptide-stimulated wells against reference wells and other culture wells. To be called positive, a clone needed an FDR below 0.05, an odds ratio above 5, and a productive frequency above 0.1% in at least two of three replicate wells. Cross-reactive clonotypes were defined as significantly expanded in both SARS-CoV-2 spike wells and at least one common cold coronavirus spike condition. Levenshtein distances (stringdist) and unrooted phylogenetic trees (ape) in R version 3.6.1 were used to assess CDR3 homology. TCRdb took the public reads, trimmed them with fastp at Q25, ran MiXCR for clone calling and kept in-frame beta chains. Every entry covers one CDR3 protein and lists the most common genes and DNA from its rows. The V and J calls come from TCRdb's annotation, not from the publication. Across this sample there are 5,500 to 7,500 distinct CDR3 sequences, with around 22% seen only once. Over 20% of the sample comes from the top ten.

CDR3 length: 13 amino acids, cysteine to phenylalanine. Only the CDR3 DNA is retained, 39 bases long and in frame from the first base. Per the germline V gene, SGHTA is the CDR1 and FQGNSA is the CDR2. V loses 5 bases, J loses 3 bases, and the germline ends lie 11 bases apart. Overall study outcomes, separate from this receptor: Of the vaccine-specific clones found in convalescent patients, nearly all (304 of 307) were mono-reactive for SARS-CoV-2 spike instead of being cross-reactive with common cold coronaviruses. In convalescent patients, a median around 90% of post-vaccine SARS-CoV-2-reactive clones were detected only after vaccination, suggesting vaccine-specific priming. The median number of SARS-CoV-2-reactive clonotypes rose from around 20 after infection to 38 after vaccination, but the change was not significant. The study included relatively few convalescent patients and did not analyze early timepoints after natural infection.

This TCR came from a human donor who had recovered from COVID-19. The rearranged segments are TRBV7-2 and TRBJ2-7, with TRBD1 perhaps the D gene, on 5 matching bases. The sequencing here drew on CD4+ T cells from blood, cultured in vitro, taken after SARS-CoV-2 vaccination. The CDR3 loop reads CASSLDIGYEQYF. Read as DNA, the sequence is TGTGCCAGCAGCCTGGACATCGGCTACGAGCAGTACTTC. Reference TRBV7-2 and TRBJ2-7 genes cover what lies past the CDR3, so the full variable domain is GAGVSQSPSNKVTEKGKDVELRCDPISGHTALYWYRQSLGQGLEFLIYFQGNSAPDKSGLPSDRFSAERTGGSVSTLTIQRTQQEDSAVYLCASSLDIGYEQYFGPGTRLTVT.